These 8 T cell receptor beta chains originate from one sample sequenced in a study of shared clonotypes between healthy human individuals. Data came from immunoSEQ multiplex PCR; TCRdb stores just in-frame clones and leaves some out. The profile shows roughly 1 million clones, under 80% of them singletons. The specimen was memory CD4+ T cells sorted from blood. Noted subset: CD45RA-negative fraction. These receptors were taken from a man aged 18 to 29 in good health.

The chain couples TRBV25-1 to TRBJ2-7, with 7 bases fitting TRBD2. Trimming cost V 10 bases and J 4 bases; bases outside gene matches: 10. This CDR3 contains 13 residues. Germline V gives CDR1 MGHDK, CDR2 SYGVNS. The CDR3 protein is CATSPSGAYEQYF. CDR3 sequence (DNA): TGTGCCACCTCCCCCAGCGGGGCATACGAGCAGTACTTC.

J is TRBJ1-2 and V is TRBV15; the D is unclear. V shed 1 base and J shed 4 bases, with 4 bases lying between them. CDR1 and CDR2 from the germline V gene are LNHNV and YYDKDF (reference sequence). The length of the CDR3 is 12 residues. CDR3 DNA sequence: TGTGCCACCAGCAGAGTGGGCTATGGCTACACCTTC. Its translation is CATSRVGYGYTF.

CDR3 bases: TGCGCCAGCAGCCAGTCAGGACAGGGGAACACCGGGGAGCTGTTTTTT. Translated: CASSQSGQGNTGELFF. The chain recombines TRBV4-1 with TRBJ2-2, with TRBD1 identical over 8 bases. The CDR3 has 16 amino acids. Germline assignment: CDR1 MGHRA and CDR2 YSYEKL. With 3 bases clipped from V and 1 base from J, the junction kept 4 bases outside the gene matches.

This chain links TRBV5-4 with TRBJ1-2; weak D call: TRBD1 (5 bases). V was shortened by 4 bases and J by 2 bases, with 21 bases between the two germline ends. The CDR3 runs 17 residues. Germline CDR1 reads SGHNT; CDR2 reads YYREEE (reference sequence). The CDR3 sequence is CASSEDPGGPGNYGYTF. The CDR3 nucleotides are TGTGCCAGCAGCGAGGACCCCGGGGGTCCGGGAAACTATGGCTACACCTTC.

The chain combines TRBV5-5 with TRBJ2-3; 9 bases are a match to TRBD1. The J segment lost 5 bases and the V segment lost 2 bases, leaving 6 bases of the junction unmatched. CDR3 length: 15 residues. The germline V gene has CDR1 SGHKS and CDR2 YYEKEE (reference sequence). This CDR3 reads CASSFRTGAGDTQYF. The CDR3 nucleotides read TGTGCCAGCAGCTTCAGGACAGGGGCTGGAGATACGCAGTATTTT. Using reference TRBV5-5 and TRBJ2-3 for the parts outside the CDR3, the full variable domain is DAGVTQSPTHLIKTRGQQVTLRCSPISGHKSVSWYQQVLGQGPQFIFQYYEKEERGRGNFPDRFSARQFPNYSSELNVNALLLGDSALYLCASSFRTGAGDTQYFGPGTRLTVL.

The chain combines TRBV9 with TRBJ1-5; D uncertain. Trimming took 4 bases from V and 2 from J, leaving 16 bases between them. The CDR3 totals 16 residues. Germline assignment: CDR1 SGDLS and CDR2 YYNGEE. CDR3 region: CASSTGPSVGNQPQHF. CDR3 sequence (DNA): TGTGCCAGCAGCACGGGTCCCTCTGTAGGCAATCAGCCCCAGCATTTT.

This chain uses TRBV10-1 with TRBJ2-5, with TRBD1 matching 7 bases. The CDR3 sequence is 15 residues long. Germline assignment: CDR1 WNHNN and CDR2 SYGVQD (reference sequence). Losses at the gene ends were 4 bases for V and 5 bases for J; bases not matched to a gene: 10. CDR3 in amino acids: CASSGRTGGRETQYF. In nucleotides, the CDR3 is TGCGCCAGCAGTGGCCGGACAGGTGGCCGGGAGACCCAGTACTTC.

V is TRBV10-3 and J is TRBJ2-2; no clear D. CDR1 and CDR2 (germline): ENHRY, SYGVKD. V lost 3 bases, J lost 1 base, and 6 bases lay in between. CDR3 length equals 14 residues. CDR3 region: CAISDNQNTGELFF. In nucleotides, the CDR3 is TGTGCCATCAGTGACAATCAGAACACCGGGGAGCTGTTTTTT.